This note documents a single T cell receptor (beta chain) sequence. These data are taken from a study of blood T cell repertoires in COVID-19. About the study: COVID-19 samples from acute and convalescent phases originated in the United States, Italy and Spain.

Study processing details: The assay estimated nucleated cells by amplifying reference gene primers. Assay: immunoSEQ multiplex PCR; the TCRdb copy retains only in-frame clones and omits some. V, J and clone size are those of that table, while D and trimming were read from the DNA. This table has fewer than 30,000 clones, 81% appearing once. The receptor's source is a man aged 50 to 59 with active or convalescent COVID-19. The sequenced sample consisted of peripheral blood.

CDR3 protein: CASSPRGFGGGTDTQYF. CDR3 in DNA: TGTGCCAGCTCACCCCGCGGCTTTGGCGGGGGCACAGATACGCAGTATTTT. The chain uses TRBV18 and TRBJ2-3, with D possibly being TRBD2 (6 bases). V was shortened by 3 bases and J by 1 base, with 17 bases between the two germline ends. The germline CDR1 and CDR2 sequences are KGHSH and LQKENI. This CDR3 region has 17 residues. The entire variable domain, with the rest obtained from reference TRBV18 and TRBJ2-3, is as follows: NAGVMQNPRHLVRRRGQEARLRCSPMKGHSHVYWYRQLPEEGLKFMVYLQKENIIDESGMPKERFSAEFPKEGPSILRIQQVVRGDSAAYFCASSPRGFGGGTDTQYFGPGTRLTVL.